This T cell receptor beta chain came from a study of shared clonotypes between healthy human individuals. Profiling relied on immunoSEQ multiplex PCR, and the TCRdb table lists in-frame clones only, not all of them. The sample has some 2 million clones, roughly 96% seen once. Whole-study results and caveats: Clonotype sharing across several donors was observed for around 5% of naive CD4 clonotypes.

In the case of this clone: Antigen specificity is unknown. Different DNA sequences within this sample yield the same CDR3.

The sample taken for sequencing was naive CD4+ T cells sorted from blood. The sample's subset: CD45RA+ positively selected. The receptor was isolated from a man between 18 and 35 years old in good health.

In DNA form, the CDR3 reads TGTGCCAGTAGTACCGGACAGGGGCCCTACGAGCAGTACTTC. Amino acids: CASSTGQGPYEQYF. The rearrangement links TRBV19 to TRBJ2-7; the match to TRBD1 covers 9 bases. The CDR3 is 14 amino acids. Germline V gene lookup returns CDR1 LNHDA and CDR2 SQIVND (reference sequence). Unmatched junction bases numbered 3, after V lost 4 bases and J lost 2 bases.